The clone carrying this T cell receptor (beta chain) was found a few times. Some clones are missing from TCRdb's copy, which holds only in-frame ones; the method was immunoSEQ multiplex PCR. The sample has about 230,000 clones, 75% to 90% seen once. This sample was included in a study of blood T cell repertoires in COVID-19. For the study at large: COVID-19 samples, acute and convalescent, were from the United States, Italy and Spain.

The CDR3 spans 14 residues. CDR1 ENHRY and CDR2 SYGVKD come from the germline V gene. Trimming took 2 bases from V and 3 from J, leaving 10 bases between them. This clonotype was obtained from a man aged 35 to 55 with acute or convalescent COVID-19. The V call is TRBV10-3, the J call TRBJ1-2, with D uncertain. The sample comprised peripheral blood. The DNA of the CDR3 is TGTGCCATCAGTGAGGAGGACTCGGACTATGGCTACACCTTC. Its translation: CAISEEDSDYGYTF.